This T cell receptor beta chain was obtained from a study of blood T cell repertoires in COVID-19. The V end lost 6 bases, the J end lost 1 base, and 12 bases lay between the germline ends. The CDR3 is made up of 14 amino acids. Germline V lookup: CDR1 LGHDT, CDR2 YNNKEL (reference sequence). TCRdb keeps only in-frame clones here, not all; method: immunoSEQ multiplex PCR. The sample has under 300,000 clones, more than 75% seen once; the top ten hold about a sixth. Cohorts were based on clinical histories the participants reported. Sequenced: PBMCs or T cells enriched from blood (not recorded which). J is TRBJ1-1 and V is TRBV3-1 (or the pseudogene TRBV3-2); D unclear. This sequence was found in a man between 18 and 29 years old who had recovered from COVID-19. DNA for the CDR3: TGTGCCAGCAGAAAAAGTCGGGAGAACACTGAAGCTTTCTTT. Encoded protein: CASRKSRENTEAFF.